The 16 T cell receptor beta chains in this list originate from one sample, sequenced in a study of response to subunit inactivated influenza vaccine. TCRdb reprocessed the RT-PCR reads via MiXCR and lists one record per CDR3 protein. The repertoire consists of 650,000 to 800,000 distinct CDR3 sequences, with more than 11% occurring once and the leading ten covering 6% to 8%. Sequenced here: PBMCs from blood, sampled 14 to 15 days before vaccination. All receptors derive from a man aged 45-60 years who received an inactivated influenza vaccine.

V is TRBV20-1 and J is TRBJ2-7; TRBD1 or TRBD2 may be the D gene (5 bases each). The CDR3 has 11 residues. Trimming cost V 5 bases and J 6 bases, with 11 bases left between them. Germline CDR1 reads DFQATT; CDR2 reads SNEGSKA (reference sequence). The DNA for the CDR3 is TGCAGTGCTCGTCCGGGGACCGAGCAGTACTTC. Translating gives CSARPGTEQYF.

This clonotype has more than one count but fewer than ten. DNA of the CDR3: TGTGCCATCACTACGGCCCTACTTGGCGACTACGAGCAGTACTTC. Translated: CAITTALLGDYEQYF. This rearrangement joins TRBV6-1 to TRBJ2-7, with unresolved D. Germline values: CDR1 MNHNS, CDR2 SASEGT. The CDR3 extends over 15 amino acids. Between the trimmed V and J ends, which lost 10 bases and 3 bases, there was a span of 22 bases.

The chain joins TRBV10-3 to TRBJ2-5, with D perhaps being TRBD1 or TRBD2 (5 bases each). Trimming removed 6 bases from V and 5 bases from J, with 16 bases in between. Germline assignment: CDR1 ENHRY and CDR2 SYGVKD. There are 14 residues in the CDR3. This CDR3 is CAISETGRGETQYF. The DNA for the CDR3 is TGTGCCATCAGCGAGACCGGCCGGGGCGAGACCCAGTACTTC.

The gene calls are TRBV4-3 and TRBJ2-4; D is ambiguous. Germline assignment: CDR1 LGHNA and CDR2 YSLEER. The V end lost 0 bases, the J end lost 8 bases, and 17 bases lay between the germline ends. The CDR3 is 16 amino acids. CDR3 sequence (DNA): TGCGCCAGCAGCCAAGATCGTCAGGAAGGGTCGGACATTCAGTACTTC. It is translated as CASSQDRQEGSDIQYF.

This clonotype was counted only a few times. V is TRBV4-3 and J is TRBJ2-7; 12 positions agree with TRBD2. Germline lookup yields CDR1 LGHNA and CDR2 YSLEER. The length of the CDR3 is 16 residues. The junction had 4 bases not matched to a gene; V was cut back by 1 base and J by 3 bases. The CDR3 nucleotides read TGCGCCAGCAGCCAAGGGGCTAGCGGGGGGGACTACGAGCAGTACTTC. Its translation is CASSQGASGGDYEQYF.

This clonotype was seen ten or more times. The chain links TRBV4-3 to TRBJ2-1; TRBD1 aligns across 7 bases. The CDR3 covers 13 residues. The V and J ends lost 0 bases and 7 bases, in that order; junction bases with no gene match: 0. Germline values: CDR1 LGHNA, CDR2 YSLEER. CDR3 in amino acids: CASSQETGNEQFF. CDR3 coding DNA: TGCGCCAGCAGCCAAGAGACAGGGAATGAGCAGTTCTTC.

The chain is built from TRBV4-2 and TRBJ1-6, with no clear D. Deletions cut 4 bases from V and 5 bases from J, with 18 bases between. The CDR3 is made up of 17 amino acids. CDR1 and CDR2 (germline): LGHNA, YNFKEQ. CDR3: CASSRRFGGSNNSPLHF. DNA of the CDR3: TGTGCCAGCAGCCGCAGATTCGGCGGCAGCAATAATTCACCCCTCCACTTT.

This clonotype was seen a few times. This chain joins TRBV7-2 and TRBJ1-2, with TRBD1 as a possible D gene (5 bases). The CDR3 covers 17 residues. Trimming removed 3 bases from V and 0 bases from J, with 17 bases in between. Looked up from germline, CDR1 is SGHTA and CDR2 is FQGNSA. The CDR3: CASSLKSGGAANYGYTF. The CDR3 DNA is TGTGCCAGCAGCTTGAAGTCAGGAGGGGCTGCTAACTATGGCTACACCTTC. Variable domain in full (rest from reference TRBV7-2 and TRBJ1-2): GAGVSQSPSNKVTEKGKDVELRCDPISGHTALYWYRQSLGQGLEFLIYFQGNSAPDKSGLPSDRFSAERTGGSVSTLTIQRTQQEDSAVYLCASSLKSGGAANYGYTFGSGTRLTVV.

This chain links TRBV28 with TRBJ1-2, with TRBD1 matching 8 bases. V lost 3 bases to trimming and J lost 4 bases; unmatched junction nucleotides: 10. CDR1 is MDHEN, CDR2 SYDVKM, per germline. The CDR3 runs to 16 residues. The CDR3 region has the DNA TGTGCCAGCAGTTTCGTGTATACAGGGGGATTCTATGGCTACACCTTC. It codes for CASSFVYTGGFYGYTF.

The chain recombines TRBV12-3 or TRBV12-4 with TRBJ1-2; 12 bases are a match to TRBD1. The V gene end was trimmed by 7 bases and the J gene end by 8 bases; junction bases not matched to a gene: 17. This CDR3 comprises 17 residues. This chain's CDR3 is CASTLRGTGQGAYGYTF. CDR3 DNA: TGTGCCAGCACCCTGAGGGGGACGGGACAGGGGGCTTACGGCTACACCTTC.

This clonotype was counted a few times. The chain combines TRBV20-1 with TRBJ2-3; 15 nucleotides align to TRBD2. Unmatched junction bases numbered 10, after V lost 6 bases and J lost 6 bases. In germline, CDR1 is DFQATT, CDR2 SNEGSKA (reference sequence). The CDR3 covers 16 residues. The CDR3 DNA is TGCAGTGCGTCGGGACTAGCGGGGGGCGCCCGGGATACGCAGTATTTT. It translates to CSASGLAGGARDTQYF.

This clonotype was seen repeatedly, ten times or more. This chain joins TRBV20-1 and TRBJ2-7; 7 bases match TRBD1. The CDR3 has 13 residues. Germline trimming cut 8 bases from V and 8 bases from J; bases unmatched to any gene: 15. In germline, CDR1 is DFQATT, CDR2 SNEGSKA (reference sequence). CDR3 in amino acids: CSSPGQSSLKQYF. Written as DNA, the CDR3 is TGCAGTTCCCCGGGACAGTCTAGTTTGAAGCAGTACTTC.

This clonotype was detected many times. This chain joins TRBV28 and TRBJ1-2, with TRBD1 identical over 7 bases. CDR3 size: 12 residues. The junction had 1 base not matched to a gene; V was cut back by 4 bases and J by 5 bases. Germline CDR1 reads MDHEN; CDR2 reads SYDVKM. The CDR3 sequence: CASSYRGYGYTF. CDR3 sequence (DNA): TGTGCCAGCAGTTACAGGGGTTATGGCTACACCTTC.

This clonotype has a count of ten or more. This chain links TRBV7-9 with TRBJ1-4; D not resolved. This CDR3 is built from 14 residues. Trimming cost V 2 bases and J 0 bases, with 4 bases left between them. Germline V gene lookup returns CDR1 SEHNR and CDR2 FQNEAQ (reference sequence). The CDR3: CASSLQATNEKLFF. The CDR3 DNA reads as TGTGCCAGCAGCTTACAGGCAACTAATGAAAAACTGTTTTTT.

The gene calls are TRBV29-1 and TRBJ2-5, with 9 bases aligning to TRBD2. Germline trimming cut 4 bases from V and 1 base from J; bases unmatched to any gene: 1. Germline-derived CDR1 and CDR2 are SQVTM and ANQGSEA. The CDR3 runs to 13 residues. The CDR3 sequence: CSVAAGGQETQYF. In nucleotides, the CDR3 is TGCAGCGTTGCAGCGGGGGGCCAAGAGACCCAGTACTTC. Supplemented by reference TRBV29-1 and TRBJ2-5, the full variable domain reads SAVISQKPSRDICQRGTSLTIQCQVDSQVTMMFWYRQQPGQSLTLIATANQGSEATYESGFVIDKFPISRPNLTFSTLTVSNMSPEDSSIYLCSVAAGGQETQYFGPGTRLLVL.

The table lists this clonotype with a few counts. This chain uses TRBV10-3 with TRBJ1-5; unclear D gene. V was shortened by 0 bases and J by 2 bases, with 8 bases between the two germline ends. The CDR3 covers 15 residues. Germline CDR1 reads ENHRY; CDR2 reads SYGVKD. The CDR3 loop is CAISESRHRNQPQHF. CDR3 nucleotide sequence: TGTGCCATCAGTGAGTCGCGGCATCGCAATCAGCCCCAGCATTTT.